A single sample gave rise to the 8 T cell receptor beta chains below, sequenced in a study of T cell responses to AZD1222 COVID-19 vaccine (dated by TCRdb to the early 2020s). Receptor libraries were prepared by the immunoSEQ multiplex PCR assay. TCRdb carries this immuneACCESS record with in-frame sequences only. Its versions omit some clonotypes, under half of them owing to an unresolved V gene in the studies checked, with the rest unexplained. This sample is represented by about 110,000 clones; more than 75% of them were singletons. The top ten clones comprise 6.5% to 9.5% of the sample. The time point label, read with the paper, signifies: baseline before first vaccination. The sample consisted of peripheral blood, taken on day 0 of AZD1222 vaccination. These receptors were obtained from an adult in good health.

The rearrangement joins TRBV25-1 to TRBJ1-1; D unclear. This CDR3 spans 11 amino acids. Germline loops: CDR1 MGHDK, CDR2 SYGVNS. Deletions cut 4 bases from V and 6 bases from J, with 6 bases between. The CDR3 region has the DNA TGTGCCAGCAGTGTCTTCCCTGAAGCTTTCTTT. Encoded protein: CASSVFPEAFF.

The V and J genes are TRBV5-1 and TRBJ2-1; TRBD1 is a possible D gene (8 bases). Trimming stripped 4 bases from V and 3 bases from J, with 14 bases between. Germline CDR1 SGHRS, CDR2 YFSETQ. CDR3 length: 15 amino acids. The CDR3 nucleotides are TGCGCCAGCAGCATGACAGGGGAGGGCTACAATGAGCAGTTCTTC. This sequence encodes CASSMTGEGYNEQFF.

The chain combines TRBV5-4 with TRBJ2-3; D remains unclear. CDR3 length: 16 amino acids. The germline gives CDR1 SGHNT, CDR2 YYREEE (reference sequence). Trimming shortened V by 4 bases and J by 11 bases, and 26 bases separated the two germline ends. The CDR3 region is CASSLKSPAKVPWQYF. As DNA, the CDR3 is TGTGCCAGCAGCCTAAAATCACCGGCCAAAGTCCCTTGGCAGTATTTT.

This clone was seen once. The chain uses TRBV29-1 and TRBJ2-5; the match to TRBD2 covers 9 bases. This CDR3 has 15 residues. J gave up 4 bases and V 6 bases, and 12 bases lay outside the gene matches. Germline V lookup: CDR1 SQVTM, CDR2 ANQGSEA. Here the CDR3 DNA reads TGCAGCGTCCCCCCGAGCGGGGGGCCTAGAGAGACCCAGTACTTC. The encoded protein is CSVPPSGGPRETQYF.

The rearrangement links TRBV12-5 to TRBJ2-1, with 7 bases fitting TRBD1. This CDR3 has 14 amino acids. CDR1 is LGHNT, CDR2 FRNRAP, per germline. Trimming at V came to 6 bases and at J to 2 bases, leaving 4 bases not matched to a gene. The CDR3 DNA reads TGTGCTAGTGGAACCGGGACAGCCTACAATGAGCAGTTCTTC. This sequence encodes CASGTGTAYNEQFF.

CDR3 residues: CAWSSDTEAFF. CDR3 sequence (DNA): TGTGCCTGGAGCTCCGACACTGAAGCTTTCTTT. This chain links TRBV30 with TRBJ1-1; D gene ambiguous. This CDR3 region has 11 residues. Germline values: CDR1 GTSNPN, CDR2 SVGIG (reference sequence). V lost 3 bases, J lost 3 bases, and 5 bases lay in between.

As DNA, the CDR3 is TGCAGTTCGGACACAAACAATGAGCAGTTCTTC. Its protein product is CSSDTNNEQFF. This chain joins TRBV20-1 and TRBJ2-1; a possible D gene is TRBD1 (5 bases). This CDR3 contains 11 residues. The germline gives CDR1 DFQATT, CDR2 SNEGSKA (reference sequence). Trimming stripped 8 bases from V and 5 bases from J, with 10 bases between.

This clone was detected once. The chain employs TRBV27 and TRBJ1-2, with D maybe TRBD1 (5 bases). CDR1 is MNHEY, CDR2 SMNVEV, per germline (reference sequence). The CDR3 sequence is 15 residues long. V lost 3 bases and J 6 bases, leaving 17 bases between the germline ends. The CDR3 sequence: CASSFWDERGNGYTF. CDR3 nucleotide sequence: TGTGCCAGCAGTTTCTGGGACGAGAGGGGAAATGGCTACACCTTC.